The present T cell receptor (beta chain) was sequenced within a study of siplizumab effects on memory and regulatory T cells. The protocol was immunoSEQ multiplex PCR, while the TCRdb copy is restricted to in-frame clones and leaves out a portion. Here the sample spans over 70,000 clones, approximately 95% being singletons. V dropped 5 bases and J dropped 1; count of bases not matched to a gene: 5. CDR1 and CDR2 from the germline V gene are MGHRA and YSYEKL. This CDR3 has 14 amino acids. The TCR originated in a human donor in good health. This rearrangement joins TRBV4-1 to TRBJ2-7; 7 nucleotides align to TRBD2. Sequences were obtained from CD8+ T cells sorted from blood. CDR3: CASSIGLDSYEQYF. CDR3 DNA: TGCGCCAGCAGCATAGGACTAGATTCCTACGAGCAGTACTTC.